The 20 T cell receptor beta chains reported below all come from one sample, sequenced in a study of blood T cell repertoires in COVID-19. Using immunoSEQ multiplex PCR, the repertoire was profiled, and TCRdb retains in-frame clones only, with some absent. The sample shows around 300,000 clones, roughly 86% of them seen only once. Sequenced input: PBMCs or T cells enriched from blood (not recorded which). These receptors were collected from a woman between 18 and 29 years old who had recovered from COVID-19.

The CDR3 bases are TGTGCCAGCAGTGAAACCGCGCTAGCTGCTAGCACAGATACGCAGTATTTT. Encoded protein: CASSETALAASTDTQYF. The chain has TRBV6-1 and TRBJ2-3; perhaps TRBD2 as D (5 bases). V lost 2 bases to trimming and J lost 0 bases, with 15 bases between them. Germline CDR1 reads MNHNS; CDR2 reads SASEGT. The CDR3 covers 17 residues.

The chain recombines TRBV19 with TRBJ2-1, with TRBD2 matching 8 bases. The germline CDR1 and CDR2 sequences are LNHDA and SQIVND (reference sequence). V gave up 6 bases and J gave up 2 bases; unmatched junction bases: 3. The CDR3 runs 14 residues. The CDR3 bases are TGTGCCAGTAGAGCGGGGGCGGCCTACAATGAGCAGTTCTTC. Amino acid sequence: CASRAGAAYNEQFF.

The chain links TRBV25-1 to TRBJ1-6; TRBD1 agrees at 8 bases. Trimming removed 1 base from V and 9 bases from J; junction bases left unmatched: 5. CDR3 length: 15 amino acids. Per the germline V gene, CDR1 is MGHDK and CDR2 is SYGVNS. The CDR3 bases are TGTGCCAGCAGTGAATTAGGGACAGGCAGTTCACCCCTCCACTTT. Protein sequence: CASSELGTGSSPLHF.

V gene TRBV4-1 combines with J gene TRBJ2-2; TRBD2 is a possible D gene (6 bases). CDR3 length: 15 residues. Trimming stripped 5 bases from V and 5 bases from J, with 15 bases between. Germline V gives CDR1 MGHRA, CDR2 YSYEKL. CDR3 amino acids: CASSYNSGPTGELFF. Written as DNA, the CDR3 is TGCGCCAGCAGCTATAATAGCGGACCAACCGGGGAGCTGTTTTTT.

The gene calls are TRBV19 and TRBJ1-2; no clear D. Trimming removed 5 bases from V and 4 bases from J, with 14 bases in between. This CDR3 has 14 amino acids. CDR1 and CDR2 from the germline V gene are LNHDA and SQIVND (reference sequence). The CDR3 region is CASSSRTRGYGYTF. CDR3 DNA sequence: TGTGCCAGTAGTTCTAGGACCCGGGGCTATGGCTACACCTTC.

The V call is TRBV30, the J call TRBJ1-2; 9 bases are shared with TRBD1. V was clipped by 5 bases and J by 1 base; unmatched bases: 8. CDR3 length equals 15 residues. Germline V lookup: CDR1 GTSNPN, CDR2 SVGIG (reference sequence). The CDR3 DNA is TGTGCCTGGGGCCGGGACAGGGCGCTTAACTATGGCTACACCTTC. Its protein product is CAWGRDRALNYGYTF.

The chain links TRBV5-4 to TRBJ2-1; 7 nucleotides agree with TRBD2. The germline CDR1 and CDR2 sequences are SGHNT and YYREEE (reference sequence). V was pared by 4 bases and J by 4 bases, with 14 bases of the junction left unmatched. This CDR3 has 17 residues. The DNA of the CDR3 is TGTGCCAGCAGCCAGACCCCCTCGCGGGAGAGATACAATGAGCAGTTCTTC. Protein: CASSQTPSRERYNEQFF. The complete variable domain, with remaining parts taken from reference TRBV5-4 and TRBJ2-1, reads ETGVTQSPTHLIKTRGQQVTLRCSSQSGHNTVSWYQQALGQGPQFIFQYYREEENGRGNFPPRFSGLQFPNYSSELNVNALELDDSALYLCASSQTPSRERYNEQFFGPGTRLTVL.

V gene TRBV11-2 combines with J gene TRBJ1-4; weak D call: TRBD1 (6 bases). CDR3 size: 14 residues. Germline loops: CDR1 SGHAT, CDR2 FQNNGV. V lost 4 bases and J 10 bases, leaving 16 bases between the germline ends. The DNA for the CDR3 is TGTGCCAGCAGCTCGGAAAGGACAGCCGGAAAACTGTTTTTT. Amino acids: CASSSERTAGKLFF.

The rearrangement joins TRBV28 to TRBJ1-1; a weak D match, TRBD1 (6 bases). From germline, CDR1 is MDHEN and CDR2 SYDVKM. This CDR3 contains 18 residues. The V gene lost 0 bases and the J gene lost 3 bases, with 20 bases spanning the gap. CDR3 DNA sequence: TGTGCCAGCAGTTTATGGGACAGTCCGACATTTAGAGACACTGAAGCTTTCTTT. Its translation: CASSLWDSPTFRDTEAFF. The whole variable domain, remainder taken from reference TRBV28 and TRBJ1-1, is DVKVTQSSRYLVKRTGEKVFLECVQDMDHENMFWYRQDPGLGLRLIYFSYDVKMKEKGDIPEGYSVSREKKERFSLILESASTNQTSMYLCASSLWDSPTFRDTEAFFGQGTRLTVV.

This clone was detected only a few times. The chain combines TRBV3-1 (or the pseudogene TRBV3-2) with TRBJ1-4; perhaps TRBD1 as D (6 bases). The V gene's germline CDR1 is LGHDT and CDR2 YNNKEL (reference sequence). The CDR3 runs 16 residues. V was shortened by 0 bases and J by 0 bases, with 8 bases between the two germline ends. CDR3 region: CASSQDSGATNEKLFF. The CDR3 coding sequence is TGTGCCAGCAGCCAAGATTCAGGGGCAACTAATGAAAAACTGTTTTTT.

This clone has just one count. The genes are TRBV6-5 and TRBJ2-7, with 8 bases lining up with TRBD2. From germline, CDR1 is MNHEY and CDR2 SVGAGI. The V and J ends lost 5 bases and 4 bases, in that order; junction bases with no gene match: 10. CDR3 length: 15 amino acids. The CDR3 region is CASSPNGLALYEQYF. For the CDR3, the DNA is TGTGCCAGCAGTCCTAATGGACTAGCCCTGTACGAGCAGTACTTC.

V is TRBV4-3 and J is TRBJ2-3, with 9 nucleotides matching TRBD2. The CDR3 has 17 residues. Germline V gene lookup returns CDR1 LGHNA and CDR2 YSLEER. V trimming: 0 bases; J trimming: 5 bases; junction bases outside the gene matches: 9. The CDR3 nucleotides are TGCGCCAGCAGCCAAGAATTGCGGGGGGGAGGGGTAGATACGCAGTATTTT. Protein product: CASSQELRGGGVDTQYF.

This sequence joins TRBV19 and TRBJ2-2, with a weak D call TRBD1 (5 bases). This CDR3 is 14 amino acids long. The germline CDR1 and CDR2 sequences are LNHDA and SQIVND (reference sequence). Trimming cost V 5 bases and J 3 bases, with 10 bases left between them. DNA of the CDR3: TGTGCCAGTAGTTACAGGTCGTACACCGGGGAGCTGTTTTTT. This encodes CASSYRSYTGELFF.

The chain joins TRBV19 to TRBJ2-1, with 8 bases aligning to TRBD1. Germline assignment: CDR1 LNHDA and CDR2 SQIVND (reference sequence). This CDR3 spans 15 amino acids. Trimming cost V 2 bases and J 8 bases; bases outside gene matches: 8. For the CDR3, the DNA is TGTGCCAGTAGTATAAGGCAGGGGGCTCGGGATGAGCAGTTCTTC. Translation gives CASSIRQGARDEQFF.

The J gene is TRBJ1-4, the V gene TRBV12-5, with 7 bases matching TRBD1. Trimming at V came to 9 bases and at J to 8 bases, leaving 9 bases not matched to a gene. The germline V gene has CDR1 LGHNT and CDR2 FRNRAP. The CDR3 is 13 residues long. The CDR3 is CASQTGPIEKLFF. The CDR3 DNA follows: TGTGCTAGCCAGACAGGGCCAATAGAAAAACTGTTTTTT.

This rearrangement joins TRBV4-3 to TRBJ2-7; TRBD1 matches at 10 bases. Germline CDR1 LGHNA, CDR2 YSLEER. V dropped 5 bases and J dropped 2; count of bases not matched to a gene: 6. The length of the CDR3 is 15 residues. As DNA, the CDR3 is TGCGCCAGCAGCTATGGACAGGGGGAAACCTACGAGCAGTACTTC. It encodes CASSYGQGETYEQYF.

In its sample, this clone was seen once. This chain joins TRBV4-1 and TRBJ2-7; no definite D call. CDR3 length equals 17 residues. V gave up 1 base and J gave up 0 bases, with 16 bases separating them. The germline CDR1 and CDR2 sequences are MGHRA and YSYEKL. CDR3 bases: TGCGCCAGCAGCCAAGGGCGATTTTCTGAGCGCTCCTACGAGCAGTACTTC. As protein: CASSQGRFSERSYEQYF.

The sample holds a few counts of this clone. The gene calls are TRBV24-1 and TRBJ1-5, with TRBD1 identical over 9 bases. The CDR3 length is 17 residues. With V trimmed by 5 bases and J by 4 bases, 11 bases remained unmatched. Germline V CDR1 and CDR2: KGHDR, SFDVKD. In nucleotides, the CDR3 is TGTGCCACCAGTGGGGGACAGGGACTTCCGTGGAATCAGCCCCAGCATTTT. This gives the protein CATSGGQGLPWNQPQHF.

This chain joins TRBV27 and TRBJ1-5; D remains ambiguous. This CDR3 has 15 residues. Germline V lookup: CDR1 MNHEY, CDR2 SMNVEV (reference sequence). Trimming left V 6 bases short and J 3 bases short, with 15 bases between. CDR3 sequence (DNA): TGTGCCAGCAGACATATCGGGGTGGTCAATCAGCCCCAGCATTTT. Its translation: CASRHIGVVNQPQHF.

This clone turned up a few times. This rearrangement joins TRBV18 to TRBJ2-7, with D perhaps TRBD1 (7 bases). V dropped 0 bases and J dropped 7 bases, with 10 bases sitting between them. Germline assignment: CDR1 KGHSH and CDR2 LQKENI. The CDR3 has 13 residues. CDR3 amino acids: CASSPPTGREQYF. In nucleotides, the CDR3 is TGTGCCAGCTCACCACCGACAGGGAGGGAGCAGTACTTC.